This T cell receptor (beta chain) is drawn from a study of shared clonotypes between healthy human individuals. Researchers ran the assay at a deep level. Original processing methods: ImmunoSEQ gave junction-only sequences without quality scores, so filtering differed. The repertoire was sequenced with immunoSEQ multiplex PCR; TCRdb's copy has only in-frame clones and lacks some. The V and J calls and the clone size are those of that table, but D and trimming were determined from the DNA. The data show 2 million to 3 million clones, 80% to 95% seen once. Broader study findings: Generally, estimated richness proved larger in naive subsets than it did in memory subsets.

Note on this clone: Its target is not known.

The receptor was isolated from a man in his late teens or twenties in good health. Some clones in this sample may be carry-over from other donors' samples. Sequencing was carried out using naive CD4+ T cells from PBMCs. Subset defined: CD45RA+ positively selected.

The CDR3 loop is CASSLSSSTEGYTF. CDR3 coding DNA: TGTGCCAGCAGCCTTTCCTCATCGACCGAGGGCTACACCTTC. This chain joins TRBV27 and TRBJ1-2; D gene ambiguous. There are 14 residues in the CDR3. Germline V CDR1 and CDR2: MNHEY, SMNVEV (reference sequence). V lost 6 bases and J 8 bases, leaving 19 bases between the germline ends.